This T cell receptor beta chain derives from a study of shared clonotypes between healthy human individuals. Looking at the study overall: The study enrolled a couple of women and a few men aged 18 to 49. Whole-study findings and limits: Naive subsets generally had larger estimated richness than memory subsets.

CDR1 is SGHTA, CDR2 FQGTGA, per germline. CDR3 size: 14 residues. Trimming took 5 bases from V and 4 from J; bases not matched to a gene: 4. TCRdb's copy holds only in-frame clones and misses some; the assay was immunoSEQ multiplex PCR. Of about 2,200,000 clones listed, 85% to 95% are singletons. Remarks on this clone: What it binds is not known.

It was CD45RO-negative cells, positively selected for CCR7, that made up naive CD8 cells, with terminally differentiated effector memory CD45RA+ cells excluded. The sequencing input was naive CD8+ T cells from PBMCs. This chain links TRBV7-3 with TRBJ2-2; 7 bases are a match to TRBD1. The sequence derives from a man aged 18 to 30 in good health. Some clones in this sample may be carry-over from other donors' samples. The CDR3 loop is CASSLGQATGELFF. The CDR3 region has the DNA TGTGCCAGCAGCCTCGGACAGGCCACCGGGGAGCTGTTTTTT.